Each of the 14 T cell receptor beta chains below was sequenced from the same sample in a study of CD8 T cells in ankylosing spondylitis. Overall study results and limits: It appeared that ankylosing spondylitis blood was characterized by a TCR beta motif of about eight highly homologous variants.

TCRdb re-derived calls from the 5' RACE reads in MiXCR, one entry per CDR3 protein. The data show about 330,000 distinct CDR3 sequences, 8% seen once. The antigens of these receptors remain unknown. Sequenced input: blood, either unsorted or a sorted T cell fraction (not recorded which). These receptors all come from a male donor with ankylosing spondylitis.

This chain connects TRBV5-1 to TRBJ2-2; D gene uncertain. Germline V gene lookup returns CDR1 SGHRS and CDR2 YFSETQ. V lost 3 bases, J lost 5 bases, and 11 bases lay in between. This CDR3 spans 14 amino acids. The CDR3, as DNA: TGCGCCAGCAGCTCGAGGACGGAAACCGGGGAGCTGTTTTTT. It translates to CASSSRTETGELFF.

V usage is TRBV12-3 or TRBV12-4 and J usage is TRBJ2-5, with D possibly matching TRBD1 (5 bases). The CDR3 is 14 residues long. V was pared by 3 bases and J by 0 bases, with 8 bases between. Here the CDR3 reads CASSFQGHQETQYF. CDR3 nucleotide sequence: TGTGCCAGCAGTTTCCAGGGCCACCAAGAGACCCAGTACTTC.

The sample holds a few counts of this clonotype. The CDR3 protein is CSAGPGWDTEAFF. The CDR3 nucleotides are TGCAGCGCTGGGCCAGGGTGGGACACTGAAGCTTTCTTT. V gene TRBV29-1 combines with J gene TRBJ1-1; a possible D gene is TRBD1 (5 bases). The germline V and J ends were trimmed by 7 bases and 3 bases, with 15 bases remaining between them. The CDR3 is 13 amino acids. Germline V gene data show CDR1 as SQVTM and CDR2 as ANQGSEA.

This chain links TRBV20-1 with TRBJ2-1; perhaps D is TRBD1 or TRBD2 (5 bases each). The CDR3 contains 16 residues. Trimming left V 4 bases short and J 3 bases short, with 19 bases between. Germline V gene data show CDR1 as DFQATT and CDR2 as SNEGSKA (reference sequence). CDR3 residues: CSANPPPQGVYNEQFF. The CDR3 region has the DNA TGCAGTGCTAACCCCCCTCCGCAGGGAGTCTACAATGAGCAGTTCTTC.

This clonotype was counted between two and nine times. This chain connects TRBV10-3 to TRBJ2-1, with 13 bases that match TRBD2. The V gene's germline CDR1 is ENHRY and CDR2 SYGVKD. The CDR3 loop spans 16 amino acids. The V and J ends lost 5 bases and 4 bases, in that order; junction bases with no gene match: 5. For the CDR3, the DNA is TGTGCCATCAGTTCTCCGGGACTAGCGGGGTACAATGAGCAGTTCTTC. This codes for CAISSPGLAGYNEQFF.

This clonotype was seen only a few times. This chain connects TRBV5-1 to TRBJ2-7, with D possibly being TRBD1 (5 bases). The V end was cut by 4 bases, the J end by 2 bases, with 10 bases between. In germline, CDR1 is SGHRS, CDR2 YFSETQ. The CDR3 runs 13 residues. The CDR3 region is CASSPQVAYEQYF. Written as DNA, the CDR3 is TGCGCCAGCAGCCCACAGGTAGCCTACGAGCAGTACTTC.

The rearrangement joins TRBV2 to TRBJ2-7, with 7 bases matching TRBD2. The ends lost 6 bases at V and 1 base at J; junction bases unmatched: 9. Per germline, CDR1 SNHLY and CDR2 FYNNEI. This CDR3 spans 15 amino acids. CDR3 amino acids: CASRRESLPSYEQYF. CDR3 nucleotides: TGTGCCAGCAGGCGGGAGTCTTTACCTTCCTACGAGCAGTACTTC.

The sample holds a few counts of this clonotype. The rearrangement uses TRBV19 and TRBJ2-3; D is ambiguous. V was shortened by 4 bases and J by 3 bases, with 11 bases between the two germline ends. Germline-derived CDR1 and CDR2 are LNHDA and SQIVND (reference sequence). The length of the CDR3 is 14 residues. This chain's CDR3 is CASSKTDLTDTQYF. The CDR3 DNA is TGTGCCAGTAGTAAAACGGACCTAACAGATACGCAGTATTTT.

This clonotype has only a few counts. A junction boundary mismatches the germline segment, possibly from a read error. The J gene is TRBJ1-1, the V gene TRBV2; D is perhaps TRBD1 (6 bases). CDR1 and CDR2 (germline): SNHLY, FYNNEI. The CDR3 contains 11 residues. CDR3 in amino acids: CASTGTKEVFF. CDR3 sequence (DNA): TGTGCCAGCACTGGGACAAAAGAAGTTTTCTTT.

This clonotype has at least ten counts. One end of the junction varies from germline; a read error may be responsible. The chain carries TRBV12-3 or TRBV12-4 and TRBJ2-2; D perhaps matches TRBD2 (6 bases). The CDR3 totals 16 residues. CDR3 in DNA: TGTGCCAGCAGGTTAGCGGCCCCAGGGAACACCGGGGAGCTGTTTTTT. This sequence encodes CASRLAAPGNTGELFF.

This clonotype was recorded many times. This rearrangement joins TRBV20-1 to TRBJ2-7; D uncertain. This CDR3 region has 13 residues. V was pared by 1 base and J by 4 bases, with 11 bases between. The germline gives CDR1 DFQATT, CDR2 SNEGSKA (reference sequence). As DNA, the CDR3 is TGCAGTGCTAGAGCTAGTTCTACATACGAGCAGTACTTC. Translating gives CSARASSTYEQYF.

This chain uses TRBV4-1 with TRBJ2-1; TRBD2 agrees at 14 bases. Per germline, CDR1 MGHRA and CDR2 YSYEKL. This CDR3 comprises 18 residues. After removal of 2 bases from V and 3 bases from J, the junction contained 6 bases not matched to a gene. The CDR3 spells CASSQTGTSGSIYNEQFF. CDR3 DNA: TGCGCCAGCAGCCAAACCGGGACTAGCGGGAGTATCTACAATGAGCAGTTCTTC.

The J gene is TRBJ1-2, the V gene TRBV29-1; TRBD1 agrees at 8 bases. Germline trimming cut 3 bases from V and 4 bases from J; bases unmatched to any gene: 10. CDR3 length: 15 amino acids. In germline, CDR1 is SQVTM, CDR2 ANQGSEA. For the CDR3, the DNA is TGCAGCGTTGAGGACCGGGACAGGATTCTCTATGGCTACACCTTC. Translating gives CSVEDRDRILYGYTF.

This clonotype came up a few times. The CDR3 DNA follows: TGTGCCAGCAGCTCCCTTTGGACATCAGTATCCGGGGCCAACGTCCTGACTTTC. Its translation: CASSSLWTSVSGANVLTF. The J gene is TRBJ2-6, the V gene TRBV9; tentative D call: TRBD1 (5 bases). Germline V lookup: CDR1 SGDLS, CDR2 YYNGEE. V was clipped by 4 bases and J by 4 bases, with 21 bases between them. The CDR3 is made up of 18 amino acids.